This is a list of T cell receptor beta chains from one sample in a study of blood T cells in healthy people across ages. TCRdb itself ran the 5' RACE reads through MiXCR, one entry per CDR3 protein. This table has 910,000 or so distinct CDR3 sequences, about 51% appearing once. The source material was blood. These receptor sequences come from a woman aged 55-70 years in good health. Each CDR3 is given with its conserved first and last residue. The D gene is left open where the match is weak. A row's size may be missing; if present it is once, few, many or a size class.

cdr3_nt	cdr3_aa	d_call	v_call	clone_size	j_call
TGTGCCAGGGGGGCCGTGGTACCGAACACCGGGGAGCTGTTTTTT	CARGAVVPNTGELFF	-	TRBV2	-	TRBJ2-2
TGTGCCAGCAGTTTAGGGCCTCATACCGGCACAGATACGCAGTATTTT	CASSLGPHTGTDTQYF	-	TRBV28	-	TRBJ2-3
TGCGCCAGCAGCTTGGAGAACTTCCGGGCGCAGTTCTTC	CASSLENFRAQFF	-	TRBV5-1	few	TRBJ2-1
TGCAGTGTAATAGCGTATAACATTCAGTACTTC	CSVIAYNIQYF	-	TRBV20-1	-	TRBJ2-4
TGTGCCAGCAGTCCCCAGAAGGGTACGCAGTATTTT	CASSPQKGTQYF	-	TRBV12-3/TRBV12-4	few	TRBJ2-3
TGTGCCAGCACTGGGCCCACGGGCGAGCAGTACTTC	CASTGPTGEQYF	-	TRBV28	-	TRBJ2-7
TGTGCCAGCAGCTTCTCCGGGACACCGAACTACGAGCAGTACTTC	CASSFSGTPNYEQYF	-	TRBV7-2	few	TRBJ2-7
TGTGCCAGCAGTTACTCCACTGAGCAGTACTTC	CASSYSTEQYF	-	TRBV6-5	few	TRBJ2-7
TGCAGTGCTAGAGCCATGAGCGGAGAGACCCAGTACTTC	CSARAMSGETQYF	-	TRBV20-1	-	TRBJ2-5
TGTGCCAGCAGCAAAACCTACAATGAGCAGTTCTTC	CASSKTYNEQFF	-	TRBV6-6	-	TRBJ2-1
TGTGCCAGCGGGTTTTCGTTAGGAGGGGCGCGTCAGACCCAGTACTTC	CASGFSLGGARQTQYF	-	TRBV28	-	TRBJ2-5
TGTGCCAGCAGTTCGGGCGACACGCGCGCAGATACGCAGTATTTT	CASSSGDTRADTQYF	-	TRBV6-5	-	TRBJ2-3
TGTGCCGGCATTAGGATTTTGGGTCAGCCCCAGCATTTT	CAGIRILGQPQHF	-	TRBV28	-	TRBJ1-5
TGTGCCATCAGTGAGTCAACAGGGGGCGGTGAGACCCAGTACTTC	CAISESTGGGETQYF	TRBD1	TRBV10-3	once	TRBJ2-5
TGTGCCATCAGGCCCGGGGAGGGGGGTACGCAGTATTTT	CAIRPGEGGTQYF	-	TRBV10-3	few	TRBJ2-3
TGCGCCAGCAGACTCCGGGACAGGGCCTACACAGATACGCAGTATTTT	CASRLRDRAYTDTQYF	TRBD1	TRBV5-1	-	TRBJ2-3
TGTGCCTGGAGTGTATCGGGCAGTACGCAGTATTTT	CAWSVSGSTQYF	-	TRBV30	-	TRBJ2-3
TGCGCCAGCAGCCAAACTAGCGGGGGGGACTACGAGCAGTACTTC	CASSQTSGGDYEQYF	TRBD2	TRBV4-1	-	TRBJ2-7
TGTGCCAGCAAAACCGGGACAGGGGGCATGCACGAGCAGTACTTC	CASKTGTGGMHEQYF	TRBD1	TRBV6-2/TRBV6-3	-	TRBJ2-7
TGCAGTGCTAGAGTCGCTAGCGGGAGTATCGAGACCCAGTACTTC	CSARVASGSIETQYF	TRBD2	TRBV20-1	-	TRBJ2-5
TGCGCCAGCAGCCATCACCTCTCTAGCGGTAGTTCCTACGAGCAGTACTTC	CASSHHLSSGSSYEQYF	TRBD2	TRBV5-1	many	TRBJ2-7
TGTGCCAGCAGCATGACTAGCGGGGAAGCCTACGAGCAGTACTTC	CASSMTSGEAYEQYF	TRBD2	TRBV7-6	-	TRBJ2-7
TGCAGTGCTACGGCCGGGACTAGCGGTAACAATGAGCAGTTCTTC	CSATAGTSGNNEQFF	TRBD2	TRBV20-1	-	TRBJ2-1
TGCGCCAGCAGCCAAGTTCGCCGGGACAATGAGCAGTTCTTC	CASSQVRRDNEQFF	-	TRBV4-1	few	TRBJ2-1
TGTGCCAGCAGCACAAACCGTCTATCGGGACGCCACTCTGGAAACACCATATATTTT	CASSTNRLSGRHSGNTIYF	-	TRBV7-9	-	TRBJ1-3
TGTGCCAGCAGCCCCGGGCGAGTTACAGATACGCAGTATTTT	CASSPGRVTDTQYF	-	TRBV7-6	-	TRBJ2-3
TGTGCCAGCAGTCCTATGGGACTTGCCACAGATACGCAGTATTTT	CASSPMGLATDTQYF	-	TRBV27	-	TRBJ2-3
TGTGCCAGCAGCTTAGGACTAACGCGGCACGAGCAGTTCTTC	CASSLGLTRHEQFF	-	TRBV7-2	-	TRBJ2-1
TGTGCCAGCAGTTTTCGGGGTGGGGGGGAGACCCAGTACTTC	CASSFRGGGETQYF	-	TRBV28	few	TRBJ2-5
TGCGCCAGCAGCCGAGAGGCACCGGGACTAGCGGGAAGGAATGAGCAGTTCTTC	CASSREAPGLAGRNEQFF	TRBD2	TRBV4-3	-	TRBJ2-1
TGTGCCGGCAGCTTTAGCGGGAGGGCCGGCGAGCAGTACTTC	CAGSFSGRAGEQYF	TRBD2	TRBV13	-	TRBJ2-7
TGCAGCGTTGGGGGACAGGGGGGTGGCTACACCTTC	CSVGGQGGGYTF	TRBD1	TRBV29-1	-	TRBJ1-2
TGTGCCAGCAGCAAAACACGACAGGGGGTTAGCGAGCAGTACTTC	CASSKTRQGVSEQYF	-	TRBV21-1	-	TRBJ2-7
TGTGCCAGCAGCCAAGGATCAGGGGAGATGCTCACAGATACGCAGTATTTT	CASSQGSGEMLTDTQYF	-	TRBV3-1	-	TRBJ2-3
TGTGCCAGCAGCCAAGAACTTTCCCCTTCGTCGCAGTACTTC	CASSQELSPSSQYF	-	TRBV14	-	TRBJ2-5
TGTGCCAGCGGGGGAAAGGGTGGGGTGAGCTATGGCTACACCTTC	CASGGKGGVSYGYTF	-	TRBV28	-	TRBJ1-2
TGTGCCAGCAGTTTATCAGGGTACCATGAGCAGTTCTTC	CASSLSGYHEQFF	-	TRBV28	once	TRBJ2-1
TGTGCCACCAGTGCTCGGGGGTATACGCAGTATTTT	CATSARGYTQYF	-	TRBV24-1	-	TRBJ2-3
TGTGCCAGCAGCCTGAGGACTAGGGCAAATACGCAGTATTTT	CASSLRTRANTQYF	TRBD2	TRBV7-2	few	TRBJ2-3
TGTGCCACCAGTGATAGGACAGGGAGCTCCTACGAGCAGTACTTC	CATSDRTGSSYEQYF	TRBD1	TRBV24-1	-	TRBJ2-7
TGTGCCAGCAGCAAGGTTACCAGGGCTGGGGCCAACGTCCTGACTTTC	CASSKVTRAGANVLTF	-	TRBV21-1	few	TRBJ2-6
TGTGCCAGCAGCTTGGAACTCCAGGGGGCGCGGGAAAAACTGTTTTTT	CASSLELQGAREKLFF	TRBD1	TRBV7-6	-	TRBJ1-4
TGTGCCAGCAGCTTTCTCGGGGAGCTGTTTTTT	CASSFLGELFF	-	TRBV7-9	-	TRBJ2-2